Listed here are 23 T cell receptor beta chains from one sample, sequenced in a study of beta chain features in type 1 diabetes. Their recognized antigens are unknown. The investigators reverse transcribed all of the isolated RNA, so they sequenced expressed TCRB transcripts. Only in-frame clones appear in the TCRdb table, and some are missing; sequencing was by immunoSEQ multiplex PCR. Of some 250,000 clones listed, about 11% were seen once; the top ten hold over 0.015%. Study findings and constraints: Significant though moderate, a shortening of TCRB CDR3s appeared in all four CD4+ subsets of Type 1 diabetes patients.

The specimen was naive CD4+ T cells from blood. The receptors were sampled from a man between 25 and 39 years old with type 1 diabetes.

This clone came up a few times. This chain uses TRBV6-1 with TRBJ2-3; D perhaps matches TRBD2 (5 bases). Trimming pared 8 bases from V and 6 bases from J, leaving 21 bases between. CDR1 MNHNS and CDR2 SASEGT come from the germline V gene. The CDR3 runs to 15 residues. CDR3 residues: CASLPDRGRLDTQYF. In DNA, the CDR3 is TGTGCCAGCCTCCCGGACCGGGGTAGATTGGATACGCAGTATTTT.

The genes are TRBV5-1 and TRBJ2-7, with D tentatively TRBD1 (6 bases). V shed 4 bases and J shed 5 bases, with 19 bases lying between them. This CDR3 region has 15 residues. Germline CDR1 and CDR2: SGHRS and YFSETQ. The DNA for the CDR3 is TGCGCCAGCAGCGGATCAAGGCAGGGGTTGCACGAGCAGTACTTC. Amino acids: CASSGSRQGLHEQYF.

This clone was recorded a few times. Its ends do not fully match the called genes, so a read error is possible. The rearrangement links TRBV2 to TRBJ2-1; D might be TRBD2 (6 bases). The CDR3 consists of 11 residues. CDR1 and CDR2 (germline): SNHLY, FYNNEI. CDR3 in DNA: TGTGCCAGCAGTCCCCGGGGACTCCAAGTCTTC. Amino acid sequence: CASSPRGLQVF.

V and J are TRBV6-1 and TRBJ2-2; D remains unclear. Germline V CDR1 and CDR2: MNHNS, SASEGT. Deletions cut 4 bases from V and 2 bases from J, with 8 bases between. The CDR3 covers 14 residues. CDR3 DNA: TGTGCCAGCAGTGGTCCCGTCAACACCGGGGAGCTGTTTTTT. Translating gives CASSGPVNTGELFF.

This clone was seen a few times. This chain connects TRBV29-1 to TRBJ2-7; 11 bases fit TRBD2. The germline V gene encodes CDR1 SQVTM and CDR2 ANQGSEA. The CDR3 loop spans 17 amino acids. Losses at the gene ends were 6 bases for V and 6 bases for J; bases not matched to a gene: 19. The CDR3 nucleotides read TGCAGCGTGTCCCCCAGGCTAGCGGGGGGCCTCCCGGCCGAGCAGTACTTC. Translated, it gives CSVSPRLAGGLPAEQYF.

This clone has only one observation. The V call is TRBV7-8, the J call TRBJ2-1; 10 bases agree with TRBD2. In germline, CDR1 is SGHVS, CDR2 FQNEAQ. The CDR3 has 17 amino acids. J gave up 9 bases and V 1 base, and 12 bases lay outside the gene matches. CDR3 amino acids: CASSLGRAGGQFREQFF. In DNA, the CDR3 is TGTGCCAGCAGCTTAGGGCGAGCGGGGGGGCAATTCCGTGAGCAGTTCTTC. Full variable domain (outside the CDR3, taken from reference TRBV7-8 and TRBJ2-1): GAGVSQSPRYKVAKRGQDVALRCDPISGHVSLFWYQQALGQGPEFLTYFQNEAQLDKSGLPSDRFFAERPEGSVSTLKIQRTQQEDSAVYLCASSLGRAGGQFREQFFGPGTRLTVL.

This clone occurred a few times. The chain has TRBV4-2 and TRBJ1-2; 7 positions match TRBD1. V was pared by 4 bases and J by 4 bases, with 12 bases of the junction left unmatched. In germline, CDR1 is LGHNA, CDR2 YNFKEQ. The CDR3 spans 16 residues. CDR3 in DNA: TGTGCCAGCAGCCTTACTATTGACAGGGATCTCTATGGCTACACCTTC. Amino acid sequence: CASSLTIDRDLYGYTF.

The chain's CDR3 is CASSVRTSGNYNEQFF. The CDR3 nucleotides are TGTGCCAGCAGCGTTAGGACTAGCGGGAACTACAATGAGCAGTTCTTC. The chain links TRBV9 to TRBJ2-1, with 12 bases aligning to TRBD2. V shed 2 bases and J 3 bases; nucleotides not matched to a gene: 3. CDR3 length: 16 residues. Germline CDR1 SGDLS, CDR2 YYNGEE.

V usage is TRBV5-1 and J usage is TRBJ2-1; D is perhaps TRBD2 (5 bases). Per germline, CDR1 SGHRS and CDR2 YFSETQ. Deletions cut 0 bases from V and 5 bases from J, with 9 bases between. This CDR3 spans 14 amino acids. CDR3: CASSLEARDNEQFF. The CDR3 DNA reads TGCGCCAGCAGCTTGGAGGCGAGGGACAATGAGCAGTTCTTC.

To note about this clone: Distinct nucleotide sequences in the sample also encode this CDR3. The V and J genes are TRBV18 and TRBJ2-7, with TRBD2 identical over 7 bases. The CDR3 contains 13 residues. The V and J ends lost 2 bases and 3 bases, in that order; junction bases with no gene match: 1. The germline CDR1 and CDR2 sequences are KGHSH and LQKENI. CDR3 residues: CASSPREGYEQYF. The CDR3 DNA reads TGTGCCAGCTCACCAAGGGAGGGCTACGAGCAGTACTTC. Full variable domain (rest looked up from reference TRBV18 and TRBJ2-7): NAGVMQNPRHLVRRRGQEARLRCSPMKGHSHVYWYRQLPEEGLKFMVYLQKENIIDESGMPKERFSAEFPKEGPSILRIQQVVRGDSAAYFCASSPREGYEQYFGPGTRLTVT.

This sequence joins TRBV18 and TRBJ2-5; TRBD1 agrees at 8 bases. The CDR3 is 13 residues long. Germline loops: CDR1 KGHSH, CDR2 LQKENI. V lost 5 bases to trimming and J lost 5 bases; unmatched junction nucleotides: 4. Here the CDR3 reads CASSEDRVETQYF. The CDR3 nucleotides are TGTGCCAGCTCAGAGGACAGGGTGGAGACCCAGTACTTC.

This clone turned up a few times. V and J are TRBV30 and TRBJ2-1; TRBD2 matches at 9 bases. Germline V gene sequence: CDR1 GTSNPN, CDR2 SVGIG (reference sequence). This CDR3 contains 14 residues. Trimming at V came to 5 bases and at J to 8 bases, leaving 10 bases not matched to a gene. CDR3 in amino acids: CAWGKAGGPHEQFF. CDR3 in DNA: TGTGCCTGGGGAAAGGCGGGGGGGCCGCATGAGCAGTTCTTC. Full variable domain (missing parts from reference TRBV30 and TRBJ2-1): SQTIHQWPATLVQPVGSPLSLECTVEGTSNPNLYWYRQAAGRGLQLLFYSVGIGQISSEVPQNLSASRPQDRQFILSSKKLLLSDSGFYLCAWGKAGGPHEQFFGPGTRLTVL.

V and J are TRBV30 and TRBJ2-2; 11 bases map to TRBD2. The V gene's germline CDR1 is GTSNPN and CDR2 SVGIG (reference sequence). CDR3 length equals 18 residues. CDR3 nucleotides: TGTGCTTCTCACCACGTAGCGGGGGGGCTAAGGTCCACCGGGGAGCTGTTTTTT. Protein: CASHHVAGGLRSTGELFF.

V usage is TRBV19 and J usage is TRBJ1-1; the match to TRBD1 covers 9 bases. Per the germline V gene, CDR1 is LNHDA and CDR2 is SQIVND (reference sequence). This CDR3 has 13 amino acids. The trim removed 5 bases at V and 3 bases at J, leaving 1 base unmatched. DNA of the CDR3: TGTGCCAGTAGTGGACAGGGGCACACTGAAGCTTTCTTT. Translating gives CASSGQGHTEAFF.

The V gene is TRBV7-8, the J gene TRBJ1-1; D uncertain. Trimming cost V 8 bases and J 3 bases, with 13 bases left between them. Germline V gene lookup returns CDR1 SGHVS and CDR2 FQNEAQ. This CDR3 has 13 residues. In DNA form, the CDR3 reads TGTGCCAGCGGTTACGGACTGTACACTGAAGCTTTCTTT. It yields the protein CASGYGLYTEAFF.

V is TRBV5-1 and J is TRBJ2-3; 8 bases are a match to TRBD1. J was trimmed by 5 bases and V by 0 bases; bases with no gene match: 11. CDR3 length: 17 amino acids. The germline gives CDR1 SGHRS, CDR2 YFSETQ. This chain's CDR3 is CASSLAGGRGLGDTQYF. Here the CDR3 DNA reads TGCGCCAGCAGCTTGGCAGGGGGCCGAGGGTTAGGAGATACGCAGTATTTT.

This clone has only a few counts. The V and J genes are TRBV9 and TRBJ1-1; TRBD1 aligns across 8 bases. CDR3 size: 15 residues. Germline V gene lookup returns CDR1 SGDLS and CDR2 YYNGEE. Losses at the gene ends were 0 bases for V and 3 bases for J; bases not matched to a gene: 4. The CDR3 sequence is CASSVGGQVHTEAFF. The CDR3 DNA is TGTGCCAGCAGCGTAGGGGGACAGGTCCACACTGAAGCTTTCTTT.

This clone was found a few times. The J gene is TRBJ2-5, the V gene TRBV9, with D perhaps matching TRBD2 (5 bases). The CDR3 spans 16 residues. Trimming removed 0 bases at V and 4 bases at J, with 16 bases between. Germline V gene data show CDR1 as SGDLS and CDR2 as YYNGEE. DNA for the CDR3: TGTGCCAGCAGCGTAGGTGGTAGTTCGGGATCAGAGACCCAGTACTTC. It is translated as CASSVGGSSGSETQYF. Looking up the rest from reference TRBV9 and TRBJ2-5 gives the full variable domain: DSGVTQTPKHLITATGQRVTLRCSPRSGDLSVYWYQQSLDQGLQFLIQYYNGEERAKGNILERFSAQQFPDLHSELNLSSLELGDSALYFCASSVGGSSGSETQYFGPGTRLLVL.

The rearrangement joins TRBV9 to TRBJ2-3; maybe TRBD2 (5 bases). The V end was cut by 4 bases, the J end by 4 bases, with 13 bases between. Germline CDR1 reads SGDLS; CDR2 reads YYNGEE. This CDR3 region has 14 residues. CDR3 nucleotides: TGTGCCAGCAGCTCGAGAGAGAGGGCAGATACGCAGTATTTT. It encodes CASSSRERADTQYF.

This chain connects TRBV5-1 to TRBJ2-1, with 9 bases fitting TRBD2. The germline V gene has CDR1 SGHRS and CDR2 YFSETQ. After removal of 0 bases from V and 4 bases from J, the junction contained 5 bases not matched to a gene. The CDR3 has 16 amino acids. In nucleotides, the CDR3 is TGCGCCAGCAGCTTGGCATCTAGCGGGGTTTACAATGAGCAGTTCTTC. This codes for CASSLASSGVYNEQFF.

The rearrangement joins TRBV10-3 to TRBJ2-5; D unresolved. CDR3 size: 12 residues. From germline, CDR1 is ENHRY and CDR2 SYGVKD. V was shortened by 4 bases and J by 3 bases, with 6 bases between the two germline ends. The CDR3 loop reads CAISGAEETQYF. The DNA of the CDR3 is TGTGCCATCAGTGGGGCAGAAGAGACCCAGTACTTC.

This rearrangement joins TRBV15 to TRBJ2-7; 7 nucleotides match TRBD1. This CDR3 comprises 15 residues. Per the germline V gene, CDR1 is LNHNV and CDR2 is YYDKDF (reference sequence). After removal of 4 bases from V and 1 base from J, the junction contained 7 bases not matched to a gene. The DNA for the CDR3 is TGTGCCACCAGCACCGGGACAGTGGGTTCCTACGAGCAGTACTTC. Translating it yields CATSTGTVGSYEQYF.

The chain is built from TRBV19 and TRBJ1-1; D might be TRBD1 (5 bases). Trimming took 10 bases from V and 1 from J, leaving 13 bases between them. There are 13 residues in the CDR3. Germline V gene lookup returns CDR1 LNHDA and CDR2 SQIVND (reference sequence). The DNA of the CDR3 is TGTGCCACCAAGGACAAATCGAACACTGAAGCTTTCTTT. It codes for CATKDKSNTEAFF.